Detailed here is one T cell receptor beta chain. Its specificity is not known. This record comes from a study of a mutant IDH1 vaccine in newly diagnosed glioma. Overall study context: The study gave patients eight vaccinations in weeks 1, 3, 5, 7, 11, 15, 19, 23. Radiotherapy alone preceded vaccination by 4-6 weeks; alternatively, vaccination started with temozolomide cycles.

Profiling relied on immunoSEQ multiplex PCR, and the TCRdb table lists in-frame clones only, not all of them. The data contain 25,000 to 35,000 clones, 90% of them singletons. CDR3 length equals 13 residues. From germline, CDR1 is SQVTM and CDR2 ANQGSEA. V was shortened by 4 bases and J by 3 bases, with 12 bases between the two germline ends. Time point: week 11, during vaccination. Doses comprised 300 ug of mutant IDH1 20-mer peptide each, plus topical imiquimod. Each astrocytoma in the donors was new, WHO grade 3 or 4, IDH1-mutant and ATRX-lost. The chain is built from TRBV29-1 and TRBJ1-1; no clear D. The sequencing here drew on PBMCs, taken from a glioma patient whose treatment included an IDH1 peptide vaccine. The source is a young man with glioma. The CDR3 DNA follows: TGCAGCGTTGCCCTCGGGCGGTACACTGAAGCTTTCTTT. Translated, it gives CSVALGRYTEAFF.